This TCR beta chain came from a study of cytomegalovirus exposure and HLA in healthy donors (dated by TCRdb to 2017 to 2019). Regarding the study in general: In an earlier analysis of approximately 640 of the donors, under 300 Gb of sequence data and just under 120 million unique TCR beta sequences from about 180 million T cells were reported. To predict cytomegalovirus infection status, the study combined high-throughput TCR immunosequencing, statistical association of individual TCRs with disease status, and machine learning. Donor age, sex, ethnicity and CMV serostatus were collected together with the repertoire data. In the later analysis, no new phenotypic data were used to find candidate immune exposures; instead, reliance was placed on TCR beta sequences and their occurrence across donors. A later genetic analysis took genome-wide SNP genotypes for 398 of the 666 donors and used that subset as a discovery cohort. Besides the first cohort of hundreds of subjects, a separate validation cohort made up of 90 to 150 different subjects was used. The study profiled the T cell repertoires of approximately 700 subjects by immunosequencing and related them to cytomegalovirus serostatus. A later analysis re-analyzed previously published TCR beta repertoires from 600 to 850 donors and added high-resolution HLA genotyping to study TCR occurrence patterns. On average, roughly 250,000 unique TCR beta nucleotide sequences were sequenced per donor among 398 genotyped donors of the cohort, with roughly 18% of those sequences being non-productive. Typing coverage differed by locus: A, B, C, DRB1 and DQB1 were typed in about 620-640 donors, DQA1 in 522, DPA1 in some 610, and DPB1 in roughly 450. An earlier analysis of 587 of the donors used high-throughput TCR beta sequencing to judge whether each TCR beta V gene segment behaved as functional or pseudogenic. Of the roughly 390 genotyped donors, over 70% fell in the genetic ancestry cluster associated with self-reported Caucasian donors. HLA typing covered class I and class II loci at four-digit resolution. About 310 gigabases of sequencing data and tens of millions of unique TCR sequences were included in an early release covering several hundred HLA-typed donors. Every discovery cohort repertoire had been produced on one sequencing platform. Because of strong linkage in the cohort, a handful of DR-DQ haplotypes were treated as single units for association and clustering. The study aimed to test whether signatures of past pathogen exposure could be identified by cataloging public T cell receptors.

On this clone: The specificity of this receptor is unknown. No base qualities exist here, and no much larger clone lies one base off it.

The cohort comprised approximately 700 healthy bone marrow donors. At the time of sampling, all cohort members were nominally healthy, though unrecorded immune exposures were likely present. CMV serostatus was recorded as positive for 250 to 300 and negative for about 50% of the roughly 670 cohort members, whereas no CMV serostatus was recorded for the donor in question. Each donor provided a peripheral blood sample, and peripheral blood mononuclear cells were used for TCR beta sequencing. Genomic DNA was extracted from the blood cell samples with the Qiagen DNeasy Blood Extraction Kit. Preparation of the library involved the immunoSEQ multiplex PCR assay. For the multiplex PCR, a mixture combining 60 forward primers for TCR Vbeta segments and 13 reverse primers for TCR Jbeta segments was used. Amplification of the CDR3 region of rearranged TCR beta genes was performed with a multiplex PCR assay on genomic DNA. The Illumina HiSeq System was used to sequence the amplified TCR beta libraries as 87-base-pair reads. The authors processed their data as follows. A later analysis tallied roughly 78 million unique TCR beta chains across the 666 repertoires, and some 10 million of those chains were shared by two or more donors. Raw reads were error-corrected and collapsed into unique sequences with a nearest-neighbor algorithm that merged closely related sequences to remove PCR and sequencing errors. CDR3 sequences were aligned to IMGT reference sequences to assign V, D and J gene segments. For a sequence to be retained, at least a six-nucleotide match to both a V gene segment and a J gene segment was required. Rearrangements were called productive when the CDR3 lacked stop codons and stayed in frame with V and J; all others were non-productive. CDR3 was defined by IMGT convention, running from the second conserved V-encoded cysteine to the conserved J-encoded phenylalanine. Sequences without an unambiguous match to a single V gene segment were excluded from the earlier analysis of about 640 of the donors. An earlier analysis of around 600 of the donors classified V segments as functional when productive rearrangements were above 56.7% and as segregating when the standard deviation between donors was above 5%. A statistical classification framework was developed to diagnose cytomegalovirus status using the catalog of TCR beta chain sequences. A later analysis assigned V and J genes by comparing TCR nucleotide sequences with IMGT/GENE-DB human TR gene sequences. In a later analysis, CDR3 sequences and most-parsimonious VDJ recombination scenarios were assigned using the TCRdist pipeline. In a later analysis, every TCR beta chain was defined by the combination of its CDR3 amino acid sequence and its V-gene family, and reads without a unique V-gene family were dropped. In a later analysis, 500 to 700 highly shared, low-generation-probability nucleotide sequences were removed to address suspected cross-contamination and a sequencing artifact. A later analysis calculated a clonal expansion index for each public chain from normalized within-repertoire ranks of inferred template counts. A later analysis computed generation probabilities with a VDJ recombination model fitted to out-of-frame rearrangements, and checked the results against IGoR. In a later analysis, TCR-TCR, TCR-HLA and TCR-CMV co-occurrence was scored with hypergeometric tests, and a repertoire-size bias correction was applied to TCR pairs. False discovery rates were estimated in a later analysis by permuting HLA or CMV assignments 20 times. In a later analysis, co-occurring TCRs were grouped using DBSCAN, and TCRdist sequence similarity was added for clustering within HLA-allele-positive subsets. Repertoires with fewer than 30,000 or more than 120,000 public chains were left out of co-occurrence clustering, as were about five repertoires with anomalous nucleotide sharing. Held by TCRdb, this immuneACCESS table contains in-frame sequences only and omits some clones. Under half of the omission traces to an unresolved V gene where checked; the cause of the rest is unknown. From that table come the V and J calls and clone size; the DNA was used to work out D and trimming. This sample has approximately 100,000 clones in its table, and about 79% of those were observed once. The ten largest clones take up more than 2% of the sample.

Summary of the overall study and its limitations: Correlated functional status among segregating V segments might be attributable to linkage disequilibrium, but an unknown experimental factor could not be ruled out. In vitro tests confirmed that three of the cytomegalovirus-associated TCR beta chains recognize cytomegalovirus antigens. The classifier was reported to diagnose cytomegalovirus status with high specificity and sensitivity in both the original and validation cohorts. A further reported finding was that TCR beta sequences accurately predicted the HLA-A and HLA-B alleles for most subjects in the first cohort. This cohort had only TCR beta chains sequenced, and the lack of alpha or paired-chain data limited which features could be detected. Because HLA typing was unavailable for some donors at each locus, only the typed subset was used in association tests. In a later analysis, HLA-associated TCR beta chains were found to be more clonally expanded and to have lower generation probabilities than equally common non-associated chains. Several of the top co-occurrence clusters appeared to be linked to parvovirus B19, influenza, CMV and Epstein-Barr virus, according to a later analysis. A later analysis associated 16,951 TCR beta sequences with specific HLA alleles at a false discovery rate of 0.05. Strong co-occurrence of HLA alleles, especially DR and DQ, made assigning TCR associations to individual alleles difficult. An earlier analysis of approximately 590 of the donors showed that most TCR beta V segments appeared in productive rearrangements either about 90% or about 30% of the time, which broadly matched IMGT annotations. According to a later genetic analysis, donors in an Asian-associated ancestry cluster had fewer N-insertions in productive TCRs than the roughly 700-donor mean. In a later analysis, TCR association rates were found to vary across HLA loci, with the most associated TCRs seen for DRB1 alleles and the fewest for HLA-C alleles. While some public TCRs were present in many individuals, most TCR sequences turned up only very rarely across donors. The 87-base-pair reads could not distinguish some IMGT-functional V segments, including TRBV6-2 and TRBV6-3, so those segments were excluded. The sequencing pipeline was judged likely to have produced a cluster of highly shared sequence variants as a technical artifact. An association between a missense DCLRE1C variant and V-gene and J-gene trimming of TCR beta chains was found in a later genetic analysis and replicated in an independent cohort. The authors suggested that the approach could potentially be extended to other disease states and immunological phenotypes. Sequencing depth was assumed to be roughly uniform across donors in the presence/absence analyses, though that assumption may not hold. Most CMV-associated TCR beta chains appeared to be HLA-restricted in a later analysis, and the HLA associations seemed to be driven largely by CMV exposure. The only immune exposure information available for the cohort was CMV serostatus. Because counts were too low, seventeen rarely observed V segments, including chromosome 9 orphons, were excluded from the earlier analysis of 500 to 700 of the donors. In the study, some 180 TCR beta chains were listed as associated with cytomegalovirus.

V loses 4 bases, J loses 0 bases, and the germline ends lie 19 bases apart. The CDR3 goes from the cysteine to the phenylalanine over 18 residues. The kept DNA is CDR3 alone, 54 bases in frame from the first base. CDR1 and CDR2, looked up from the germline V gene (reference sequence), are SEHNR and FQNEAQ. The sequence derives from a human donor in good health. Sequenced material: PBMCs. The chain joins TRBV7-9 to TRBJ2-4; the D gene is perhaps TRBD2, from 6 matching bases. The CDR3 region reads CASSSIPRAGRAKNIQYF. The sequenced DNA is TGTGCCAGCAGCTCAATCCCCAGAGCGGGCCGAGCCAAAAACATTCAGTACTTC.